Following are 22 T cell receptor beta chains from one sample sequenced in a study of blood T cell repertoires in COVID-19. This table comes from immunoSEQ multiplex PCR, and its TCRdb copy is limited to in-frame clones, with some not included. The table has 100,000 to 150,000 clones, around four fifths seen once; the top ten hold roughly 17%. Sequences were obtained from peripheral blood. These receptor sequences come from a man in his sixties with active or convalescent COVID-19.

The chain is built from TRBV19 and TRBJ1-5; 7 nucleotides line up with TRBD1. Looked up from germline, CDR1 is LNHDA and CDR2 is SQIVND (reference sequence). J was trimmed by 3 bases and V by 5 bases; bases with no gene match: 7. The length of the CDR3 is 15 residues. CDR3 nucleotide sequence: TGTGCCAGTAGTGGAGACAGGGTTACCAATCAGCCCCAGCATTTT. Amino acids: CASSGDRVTNQPQHF.

The V and J genes are TRBV4-3 and TRBJ1-4; D unresolved. Germline CDR1 and CDR2: LGHNA and YSLEER. Deletions cut 0 bases from V and 0 bases from J, with 5 bases between. The CDR3 extends over 15 amino acids. Written as DNA, the CDR3 is TGCGCCAGCAGCCAAGACAGTGCAACTAATGAAAAACTGTTTTTT. Residues: CASSQDSATNEKLFF.

A few counts support this clone. In DNA form, the CDR3 reads TGCGCCAGCAGCTTGAGCGGAGTGGGCTATACTAGCACAGATACGCAGTATTTT. The encoded protein is CASSLSGVGYTSTDTQYF. The V and J genes are TRBV5-1 and TRBJ2-3; tentatively, D is TRBD2 (5 bases). This CDR3 is 18 amino acids long. V dropped 1 base and J dropped 0 bases, with 18 bases sitting between them. From germline, CDR1 is SGHRS and CDR2 YFSETQ.

A few counts support this clone. The V and J genes are TRBV10-1 and TRBJ2-1; no clear D. The CDR3 runs 17 residues. CDR1 and CDR2 from the germline V gene are WNHNN and SYGVQD (reference sequence). Between the trimmed V and J ends, which lost 0 bases and 0 bases, there was a span of 12 bases. Written as DNA, the CDR3 is TGCGCCAGCAGTGAGTCGCATGAGCGACCCTCCTACAATGAGCAGTTCTTC. Protein sequence: CASSESHERPSYNEQFF.

A note on this clone: A read error may explain this, as a much larger clone is one base away. Within the sample, other DNA sequences also encode this same CDR3. DNA for the CDR3: TGTGCCAGCAGCCCAACTAGCGGAAGGCCAGGATACAATGAGCAGTTCTTC. The encoded protein is CASSPTSGRPGYNEQFF. V and J are TRBV7-9 and TRBJ2-1; 8 nucleotides align to TRBD2. Germline values: CDR1 SEHNR, CDR2 FQNEAQ (reference sequence). The CDR3 contains 17 residues. Trimming removed 5 bases from V and 4 bases from J; junction bases left unmatched: 13. Full variable domain (remainder filled in from reference TRBV7-9 and TRBJ2-1): DTGVSQNPRHKITKRGQNVTFRCDPISEHNRLYWYRQTLGQGPEFLTYFQNEAQLEKSRLLSDRFSAERPKGSFSTLEIQRTEQGDSAMYLCASSPTSGRPGYNEQFFGPGTRLTVL.

The chain has TRBV9 and TRBJ2-2; 12 bases align to TRBD2. The CDR3 has 16 amino acids. Unmatched junction bases numbered 4, after V lost 3 bases and J lost 4 bases. Germline values: CDR1 SGDLS, CDR2 YYNGEE. CDR3 amino acids: CASSASGRAATGELFF. The CDR3 DNA sequence: TGTGCCAGCAGCGCTAGCGGGAGGGCCGCCACCGGGGAGCTGTTTTTT.

The chain uses TRBV28 and TRBJ2-2; 11 positions agree with TRBD2. Looked up from germline, CDR1 is MDHEN and CDR2 is SYDVKM. The length of the CDR3 is 21 residues. Losses at the gene ends were 0 bases for V and 1 base for J; bases not matched to a gene: 13. The CDR3 region is CASSLWASGRSPGENTGELFF. The DNA of the CDR3 is TGTGCCAGCAGTTTATGGGCTAGCGGGAGGTCTCCCGGTGAGAACACCGGGGAGCTGTTTTTT.

This clone was observed a single time. The V call is TRBV7-2, the J call TRBJ2-3; the D is unclear. CDR1 and CDR2 (germline): SGHTA, FQGNSA. V gave up 1 base and J gave up 6 bases, with 14 bases separating them. CDR3 size: 15 residues. The CDR3 DNA reads TGTGCCAGCAGCTTAGGTCTACGTGGTGCGGATACGCAGTATTTT. It specifies CASSLGLRGADTQYF.

This clone showed up just a few times. The chain carries TRBV19 and TRBJ2-3, with a weak D call TRBD1 (6 bases). Per germline, CDR1 LNHDA and CDR2 SQIVND (reference sequence). V lost 4 bases to trimming and J lost 9 bases, with 14 bases between them. The CDR3 totals 13 residues. Here the CDR3 DNA reads TGTGCCAGTAGTACCGGACAGCTCGGCACGCAGTATTTT. As protein: CASSTGQLGTQYF. Together with reference TRBV19 and TRBJ2-3, the CDR3 gives the full variable domain: DGGITQSPKYLFRKEGQNVTLSCEQNLNHDAMYWYRQDPGQGLRLIYYSQIVNDFQKGDIAEGYSVSREKKESFPLTVTSAQKNPTAFYLCASSTGQLGTQYFGPGTRLTVL.

V usage is TRBV7-2 and J usage is TRBJ2-2; D might be TRBD2 (5 bases). Trimming left V 5 bases short and J 9 bases short, with 13 bases between. Germline values: CDR1 SGHTA, CDR2 FQGNSA. This CDR3 contains 13 residues. The CDR3 nucleotides read TGTGCCAGCAGCCCGGACTTGGCGCGGGAGCTGTTTTTT. Translation: CASSPDLARELFF.

The J gene is TRBJ2-1, the V gene TRBV4-3; 9 bases map to TRBD2. The CDR3 totals 17 residues. Per the germline V gene, CDR1 is LGHNA and CDR2 is YSLEER. J lost 3 bases, V lost 2 bases, and 8 bases had no gene match. The CDR3 DNA sequence: TGCGCCAGCAGCCAAACCCGACCTAGCGGGAACTACAATGAGCAGTTCTTC. The encoded protein is CASSQTRPSGNYNEQFF.

This clone was seen just once. The chain carries TRBV5-5 and TRBJ1-1, with TRBD1 matching 7 bases. There are 15 residues in the CDR3. CDR1 is SGHKS, CDR2 YYEKEE, per germline (reference sequence). Trimming at V came to 2 bases and at J to 1 base, leaving 5 bases not matched to a gene. The CDR3 loop is CASSLLDRANTEAFF. CDR3 nucleotide sequence: TGTGCCAGCAGCTTACTTGACAGGGCGAACACTGAAGCTTTCTTT. The complete variable domain, with remaining parts taken from reference TRBV5-5 and TRBJ1-1, reads DAGVTQSPTHLIKTRGQQVTLRCSPISGHKSVSWYQQVLGQGPQFIFQYYEKEERGRGNFPDRFSARQFPNYSSELNVNALLLGDSALYLCASSLLDRANTEAFFGQGTRLTVV.

CDR3 amino acids: CASGGRTIGAGELFF. The CDR3 DNA follows: TGTGCCAGCGGAGGACGGACTATTGGGGCCGGGGAGCTGTTTTTT. This sequence joins TRBV5-4 and TRBJ2-2; TRBD2 might be the D (6 bases). This CDR3 comprises 15 residues. Trimming cost V 7 bases and J 6 bases, with 19 bases left between them. Germline CDR1 and CDR2: SGHNT and YYREEE (reference sequence). The full variable domain, with the rest looked up from reference TRBV5-4 and TRBJ2-2, is ETGVTQSPTHLIKTRGQQVTLRCSSQSGHNTVSWYQQALGQGPQFIFQYYREEENGRGNFPPRFSGLQFPNYSSELNVNALELDDSALYLCASGGRTIGAGELFFGEGSRLTVL.

This sequence joins TRBV5-4 and TRBJ2-7, with TRBD2 matching 10 bases. Per germline, CDR1 SGHNT and CDR2 YYREEE (reference sequence). V gave up 4 bases and J gave up 2 bases; unmatched junction bases: 6. The CDR3 spans 15 residues. The CDR3 DNA reads TGTGCCAGCAGCGTTACTAGCGGGGTCGCCTACGAGCAGTACTTC. It codes for CASSVTSGVAYEQYF.

The rearrangement uses TRBV7-6 and TRBJ1-1; 10 nucleotides line up with TRBD1. There are 15 residues in the CDR3. Germline CDR1 SGHVS, CDR2 FNYEAQ. V was clipped by 5 bases and J by 4 bases; unmatched bases: 7. The CDR3 spells CASSPPWTGGTEAFF. CDR3 bases: TGTGCCAGCAGCCCCCCCTGGACAGGGGGCACTGAAGCTTTCTTT.

The genes are TRBV25-1 and TRBJ2-7, with a weak D call TRBD1 (6 bases). Trimming cost V 1 base and J 1 base, with 11 bases left between them. Germline V gene lookup returns CDR1 MGHDK and CDR2 SYGVNS. The CDR3 has 15 residues. This CDR3 is CASSESPDRSYEQYF. The DNA of the CDR3 is TGTGCCAGCAGTGAATCTCCGGACAGATCCTACGAGCAGTACTTC.

CDR3 loop: CASSTPGLPGEQYF. As DNA, the CDR3 is TGTGCCAGCAGCACACCGGGACTCCCAGGGGAGCAGTACTTC. V and J are TRBV7-2 and TRBJ2-7; tentatively, D is TRBD2 (6 bases). With 5 bases removed from V and 7 bases from J, the gap between germline ends came to 18 bases. Germline CDR1 and CDR2: SGHTA and FQGNSA. The CDR3 length is 14 residues.

The V call is TRBV7-2, the J call TRBJ2-7; possibly TRBD2 for D (6 bases). Trimming shortened V by 5 bases and J by 7 bases, and 12 bases separated the two germline ends. Germline CDR1 reads SGHTA; CDR2 reads FQGNSA. CDR3 length equals 12 residues. This chain's CDR3 is CASSRDAGEQYF. The CDR3 DNA follows: TGTGCCAGCAGCAGGGACGCGGGAGAGCAGTACTTC.

The gene calls are TRBV12-3 or TRBV12-4 and TRBJ1-1; TRBD1 agrees at 9 bases. CDR3 length: 13 residues. The trim removed 5 bases at V and 5 bases at J, leaving 3 bases unmatched. In DNA form, the CDR3 reads TGTGCCAGCAGTGCACAGGGGGCAACTGAAGCTTTCTTT. The encoded protein is CASSAQGATEAFF.

The gene calls are TRBV10-3 and TRBJ1-3; 8 nucleotides line up with TRBD1. Germline trimming cut 6 bases from V and 4 bases from J; bases unmatched to any gene: 8. Germline loops: CDR1 ENHRY, CDR2 SYGVKD. The CDR3 contains 15 residues. The chain's CDR3 is CAISAGRGPGNTIYF. CDR3 nucleotides: TGTGCCATCAGCGCGGGCAGGGGGCCCGGAAACACCATATATTTT.

This chain connects TRBV13 to TRBJ2-3; the match to TRBD2 covers 7 bases. V lost 0 bases to trimming and J lost 1 base; unmatched junction nucleotides: 1. Germline V gives CDR1 PRHDT, CDR2 FYEKMQ (reference sequence). The CDR3 sequence is 15 residues long. The CDR3 protein is CASSLGAGGTDTQYF. Written as DNA, the CDR3 is TGTGCCAGCAGCTTAGGGGCGGGGGGCACAGATACGCAGTATTTT. Supplemented by reference TRBV13 and TRBJ2-3, the full variable domain reads AAGVIQSPRHLIKEKRETATLKCYPIPRHDTVYWYQQGPGQDPQFLISFYEKMQSDKGSIPDRFSAQQFSDYHSELNMSSLELGDSALYFCASSLGAGGTDTQYFGPGTRLTVL.

The chain is built from TRBV6-2 or TRBV6-3 and TRBJ2-1, with 10 nucleotides matching TRBD2. V lost 5 bases to trimming and J lost 7 bases; unmatched junction nucleotides: 8. Per germline, CDR1 MNHEY and CDR2 SVGEGT. The CDR3 is 15 residues long. CDR3 amino acids: CASSALAGDVNEQFF. The DNA of the CDR3 is TGTGCCAGCAGTGCCCTAGCGGGAGATGTGAATGAGCAGTTCTTC.